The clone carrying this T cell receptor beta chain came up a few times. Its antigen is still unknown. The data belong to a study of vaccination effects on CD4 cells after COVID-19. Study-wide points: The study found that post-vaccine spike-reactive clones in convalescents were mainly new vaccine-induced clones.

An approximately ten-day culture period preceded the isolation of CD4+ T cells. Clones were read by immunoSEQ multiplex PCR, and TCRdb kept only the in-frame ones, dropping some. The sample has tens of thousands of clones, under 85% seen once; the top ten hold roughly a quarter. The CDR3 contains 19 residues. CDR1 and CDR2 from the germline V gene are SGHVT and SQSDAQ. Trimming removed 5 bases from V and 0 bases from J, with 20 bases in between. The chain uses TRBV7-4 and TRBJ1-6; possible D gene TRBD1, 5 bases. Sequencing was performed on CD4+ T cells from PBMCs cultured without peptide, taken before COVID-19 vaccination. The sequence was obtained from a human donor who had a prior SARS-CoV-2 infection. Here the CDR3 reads CASSIPGQASYSYNSPLHF. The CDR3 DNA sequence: TGTGCCAGCAGCATCCCGGGGCAGGCATCCTACTCCTATAATTCACCCCTCCACTTT. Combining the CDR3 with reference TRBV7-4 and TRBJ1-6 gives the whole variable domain GAGVSQSPRYKVAKRGRDVALRCDSISGHVTLYWYRQTLGQGSEVLTYSQSDAQRDKSGRPSGRFSAERPERSVSTLKIQRTEQGDSAVYLCASSIPGQASYSYNSPLHFGNGTRLTVT.